This T cell receptor (beta chain) was profiled in a study of STAT5B mutations in CD4+ large granular lymphocyte leukemia. Study-wide results and limits: Top patient clones used TRBV06 genes more often: 8/27 versus 2/35 in controls. Higher CD4+ than CD8+ T-LGLL clonality might reflect small sample size.

The length of the CDR3 is 15 residues. Per germline, CDR1 KGHSH and CDR2 LQKENI. The germline V and J ends were trimmed by 6 bases and 0 bases, with 14 bases remaining between them. Controls came from buffy coats of healthy blood donors. The assay was run at survey level. Libraries were prepared by immunoSEQ multiplex PCR; TCRdb keeps only in-frame clonotypes and omits some of them. This table holds almost 30,000 clones, more than 65% found once. A note on this clone: What it recognizes is unknown.

This clonotype was sampled from a human donor in good health. Sequencing was done on a sample of CD4+ T cells from blood buffy coats. The genes are TRBV18 and TRBJ1-1; D not resolved. As DNA, the CDR3 is TGTGCCAGCTCCCCAGGATCTTCCATGAACACTGAAGCTTTCTTT. Translating it yields CASSPGSSMNTEAFF. Full variable domain (remainder filled in from reference TRBV18 and TRBJ1-1): NAGVMQNPRHLVRRRGQEARLRCSPMKGHSHVYWYRQLPEEGLKFMVYLQKENIIDESGMPKERFSAEFPKEGPSILRIQQVVRGDSAAYFCASSPGSSMNTEAFFGQGTRLTVV.